Below, 3 T cell receptor beta chains from the same sample are listed, as sequenced in a study of CD8 T cells in ankylosing spondylitis. These receptors have no identified antigens. Study-level points and caveats: Seven or eight highly homologous variants made up a TCR beta motif, and this motif appeared characteristic of ankylosing spondylitis blood.

TCRdb re-called the 5' RACE reads with MiXCR, one entry per CDR3 protein. The sample shows about 750,000 distinct CDR3 sequences, around 20% of them seen only once. The sample consisted of blood, either unsorted or a sorted T cell fraction (not recorded which). The receptors shown here come from a male donor with ankylosing spondylitis.

This clonotype has only a few counts. The V and J genes are TRBV3-1 and TRBJ1-4, with TRBD1 as a possible D gene (6 bases). This CDR3 has 14 amino acids. Trimming took 3 bases from V and 5 from J, leaving 10 bases between them. Germline V gives CDR1 LGHDT, CDR2 YNNKEL (reference sequence). CDR3 in DNA: TGTGCCAGCAGCCAGGGGGCGGGAAATGAAAAACTGTTTTTT. This encodes CASSQGAGNEKLFF.

This clonotype was found a few times. The J gene is TRBJ2-5, the V gene TRBV5-1; D is possibly TRBD1 or TRBD2 (5 bases each). This CDR3 has 16 residues. Per the germline V gene, CDR1 is SGHRS and CDR2 is YFSETQ. The germline V and J ends were trimmed by 3 bases and 1 base, with 16 bases remaining between them. CDR3 nucleotides: TGCGCCAGCAGCTGGGGGTCTCTTACAGCCCAAGAGACCCAGTACTTC. It specifies CASSWGSLTAQETQYF.

This rearrangement joins TRBV12-3 or TRBV12-4 to TRBJ2-1; D might be TRBD1 or TRBD2, each matching 5 bases. The ends were cut back, 6 bases at V and 2 bases at J, with 14 bases in the middle. The CDR3 has 15 amino acids. The CDR3 nucleotides read TGTGCCAGCAGATACCGGGACGGACCCTACAATGAGCAGTTCTTC. It codes for CASRYRDGPYNEQFF.